This entry is about one T cell receptor beta chain. It was cDNA, reverse transcribed from extracted RNA, that served as the sequencing template. This table comes from immunoSEQ multiplex PCR, and its TCRdb copy is limited to in-frame clones, with some not included. The top ten hold 0.48% of the sample, which has roughly 220,000 clones, around two fifths seen once. CDR3 length: 15 residues. In germline, CDR1 is MNHEY, CDR2 SVGAGI. V was cut by 0 bases and J by 0 bases, with 9 bases left in between. Treatment noted: oral pan-JAK inhibitor, 5-10 mg twice daily. Lesional scalp punch biopsies and peripheral blood came from alopecia areata patients. The data derive from a study of CD8+ T cells in alopecia areata. Study in general: Percentage of affected scalp area was the basis on which treated patients' severity was scored.

This specimen consisted of CD4+ T cells sorted from blood, obtained between weeks 30 and 35, from a patient treated with tofacitinib. The J gene is TRBJ2-7, the V gene TRBV6-5, with D tentatively TRBD2 (6 bases). The sequence came from a human donor with alopecia areata. CDR3: CASSYSVGSSYEQYF. As DNA, the CDR3 is TGTGCCAGCAGTTACTCGGTCGGGAGCTCCTACGAGCAGTACTTC.